Many counts were recorded for the clone carrying this T cell receptor (beta chain). Its target is unknown. The library protocol tagged individual cDNA molecules with unique molecular identifiers. One entry per CDR3 protein results from TCRdb running MiXCR on the 5' RACE reads. The sample yields 70,000 to 95,000 distinct CDR3 sequences, 11% seen once. This sample was included in a study of early T cells in non-severe SARS-CoV-2 infection. As for the study in general: RNA in bulk from unsorted whole blood was sequenced, and chains were unpaired.

Whole-study findings and limits: Anti-spike CD8 specificities were favored by VDJdb matching, whose results missed private and CD4 specificities.

This clonotype originated in an adult who was a healthcare worker with PCR-confirmed SARS-CoV-2 infection or an uninfected control (not recorded which). The sample comprised whole blood.

CDR3 region: CASGLAGAHTGELFF. DNA for the CDR3: TGTGCCAGCGGACTAGCGGGGGCACACACCGGGGAGCTGTTTTTT. The chain is built from TRBV7-9 and TRBJ2-2, with 13 bases matching TRBD2. Trimming cost V 8 bases and J 3 bases; bases outside gene matches: 3. CDR3 length: 15 residues. Germline assignment: CDR1 SEHNR and CDR2 FQNEAQ (reference sequence). Together with reference TRBV7-9 and TRBJ2-2, the CDR3 gives the full variable domain: DTGVSQNPRHKITKRGQNVTFRCDPISEHNRLYWYRQTLGQGPEFLTYFQNEAQLEKSRLLSDRFSAERPKGSFSTLEIQRTEQGDSAMYLCASGLAGAHTGELFFGEGSRLTVL.